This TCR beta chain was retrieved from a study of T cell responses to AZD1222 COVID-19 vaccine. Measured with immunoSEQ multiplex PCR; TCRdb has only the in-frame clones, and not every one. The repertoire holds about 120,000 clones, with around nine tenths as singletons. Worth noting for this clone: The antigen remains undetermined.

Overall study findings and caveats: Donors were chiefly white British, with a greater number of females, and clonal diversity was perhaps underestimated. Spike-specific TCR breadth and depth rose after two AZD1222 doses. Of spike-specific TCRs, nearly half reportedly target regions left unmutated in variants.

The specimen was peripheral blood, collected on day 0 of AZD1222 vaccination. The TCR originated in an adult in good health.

CDR3 DNA: TGTGCCACCAGAGAGTCTAGCACAGATACGCAGTATTTT. Protein sequence: CATRESSTDTQYF. The chain employs TRBV24-1 and TRBJ2-3; no definite D call. The V and J ends lost 7 bases and 0 bases respectively, with 7 bases between them. Germline V gene sequence: CDR1 KGHDR, CDR2 SFDVKD. The CDR3 extends over 13 amino acids.